The 24 T cell receptor beta chains reported below all come from one sample, sequenced in a study of blood T cell repertoires in COVID-19. The data were produced by immunoSEQ multiplex PCR, yet TCRdb's version contains in-frame clones alone and is incomplete. This table holds around 250,000 clones, 65% to 90% found once. The specimen was PBMCs or T cells enriched from blood (not recorded which). The origin of the receptors is a man in his late teens or twenties who had recovered from COVID-19.

The V call is TRBV2, the J call TRBJ2-3; perhaps TRBD2 as D (5 bases). CDR3 size: 11 residues. From germline, CDR1 is SNHLY and CDR2 FYNNEI. V gave up 2 bases and J gave up 12 bases, with 9 bases separating them. CDR3 bases: TGTGCCAGCAGTGAACTGGAGGCCCAGTATTTT. Amino acid sequence: CASSELEAQYF.

This chain uses TRBV11-2 with TRBJ1-6; D unclear. Trimming left V 3 bases short and J 9 bases short, with 6 bases between. Germline assignment: CDR1 SGHAT and CDR2 FQNNGV. This CDR3 is 12 amino acids long. CDR3 loop: CASSLSISPLHF. The CDR3 DNA follows: TGTGCCAGCAGCTTGTCAATTTCACCCCTCCACTTT.

The chain carries TRBV15 and TRBJ2-3; D might be TRBD1 (5 bases). The germline V gene encodes CDR1 LNHNV and CDR2 YYDKDF (reference sequence). V dropped 6 bases and J dropped 2 bases, with 12 bases sitting between them. This CDR3 has 14 residues. For the CDR3, the DNA is TGTGCCACCAGTGCACCCAGGGCCACAGATACGCAGTATTTT. Protein: CATSAPRATDTQYF.

CDR3 coding DNA: TGTGCCAGCAGTTTAACAGGGTACTATGGCTACACCTTC. It encodes CASSLTGYYGYTF. The chain recombines TRBV11-2 with TRBJ1-2; D may be TRBD1 (6 bases). Germline values: CDR1 SGHAT, CDR2 FQNNGV. The V end lost 6 bases, the J end lost 3 bases, and 11 bases lay between the germline ends. The CDR3 runs to 13 residues.

This clone was counted once. V and J are TRBV5-1 and TRBJ2-5, with 11 bases aligning to TRBD1. V lost 4 bases, J lost 5 bases, and 7 bases stayed unmatched. CDR1 is SGHRS and CDR2 is YFSETQ in the germline V gene. The CDR3 runs 15 residues. CDR3 nucleotide sequence: TGCGCCAGCAGCCCGGACAGGGGGCTTCGGGAGACCCAGTACTTC. Its protein product is CASSPDRGLRETQYF.

Written as DNA, the CDR3 is TGCAGTGCTAGTGATGACAGGGGACATAATCAGCCCCAGCATTTT. This sequence encodes CSASDDRGHNQPQHF. The chain has TRBV20-1 and TRBJ1-5; 8 bases match TRBD1. Germline trimming cut 3 bases from V and 4 bases from J; bases unmatched to any gene: 8. The germline gives CDR1 DFQATT, CDR2 SNEGSKA (reference sequence). There are 15 residues in the CDR3.

This rearrangement joins TRBV10-1 to TRBJ2-3; D not resolved. This CDR3 is 14 amino acids long. Trimming took off 3 bases at V and 7 bases at J, with 14 bases between the two ends. CDR1 and CDR2 from the germline V gene are WNHNN and SYGVQD (reference sequence). As DNA, the CDR3 is TGCGCCAGCAGTGACGGAGTAGTGGTTAATACGCAGTATTTT. This gives the protein CASSDGVVVNTQYF.

This clone was seen more than once but under ten times. V is TRBV27 and J is TRBJ1-5; D unclear. The germline V gene encodes CDR1 MNHEY and CDR2 SMNVEV (reference sequence). The CDR3 consists of 13 residues. Deletions cut 3 bases from V and 0 bases from J, with 3 bases between. CDR3: CASSFYSNQPQHF. CDR3 coding DNA: TGTGCCAGCAGTTTCTATAGCAATCAGCCCCAGCATTTT.

The chain recombines TRBV18 with TRBJ1-2, with 7 bases matching TRBD1. The germline V gene has CDR1 KGHSH and CDR2 LQKENI. The trim removed 7 bases at V and 6 bases at J, leaving 8 bases unmatched. The length of the CDR3 is 13 residues. The CDR3 DNA follows: TGTGCCAGCTTACGACAGGGCAATGATGGCTACACCTTC. Translated, it gives CASLRQGNDGYTF.

Only a few counts were recorded for this clone. The V call is TRBV27, the J call TRBJ2-3, with TRBD2 matching 12 bases. V shed 2 bases and J 4 bases; nucleotides not matched to a gene: 4. CDR1 is MNHEY, CDR2 SMNVEV, per germline (reference sequence). CDR3 length equals 16 residues. DNA for the CDR3: TGTGCCAGCAGTTTAATGGCTAGCGGGGGGGCAGATACGCAGTATTTT. Translation: CASSLMASGGADTQYF.

In its sample, this clone was seen once. This chain connects TRBV7-3 to TRBJ2-1; 7 bases are a match to TRBD2. The V gene's germline CDR1 is SGHTA and CDR2 FQGTGA. The CDR3 contains 16 residues. The junction had 7 bases not matched to a gene; V was cut back by 5 bases and J by 0 bases. The CDR3 nucleotides read TGTGCCAGCAGCCACCGAGGGACTAACTCCTACAATGAGCAGTTCTTC. The encoded protein is CASSHRGTNSYNEQFF.

V and J are TRBV3-1 (or the pseudogene TRBV3-2) and TRBJ2-4, with D possibly TRBD2 on 6 matching bases. Trimming shortened V by 1 base and J by 0 bases, and 10 bases separated the two germline ends. CDR3 length equals 16 residues. Germline lookup yields CDR1 LGHDT and CDR2 YNNKEL (reference sequence). This CDR3 is CASSQAPGVAKNIQYF. As DNA, the CDR3 is TGTGCCAGCAGCCAAGCGCCGGGGGTAGCCAAAAACATTCAGTACTTC.

This clone was observed a few times. The CDR3 DNA reads TGTGCCAGCAGTGGGGCCGGAGGGGGGGCCGCTGGAACGCAGTATTTT. Protein product: CASSGAGGGAAGTQYF. The rearrangement joins TRBV6-1 to TRBJ2-3; tentatively, D is TRBD2 (7 bases). The CDR3 has 16 residues. Germline CDR1 MNHNS, CDR2 SASEGT. The ends were cut back, 4 bases at V and 9 bases at J, with 23 bases in the middle.

V and J are TRBV5-1 and TRBJ1-5, with 8 bases that match TRBD1. Germline CDR1 SGHRS, CDR2 YFSETQ. V lost 4 bases and J lost 3; bases outside the gene matches: 9. The CDR3 has 16 residues. The CDR3 DNA sequence: TGCGCCAGCAGCCCGGGACAGGCTGAAGTCAATCAGCCCCAGCATTTT. Its translation: CASSPGQAEVNQPQHF.

The J gene is TRBJ2-7, the V gene TRBV10-3; D gene unclear. Trimming took off 2 bases at V and 0 bases at J, with 11 bases between the two ends. CDR1 is ENHRY and CDR2 is SYGVKD in the germline V gene. The CDR3 is made up of 15 amino acids. The CDR3 region is CAISENRGPSYEQYF. CDR3 DNA: TGTGCCATCAGTGAGAACCGAGGCCCCTCCTACGAGCAGTACTTC.

The CDR3 DNA reads as TGTGCCAGCAGCCCCCCCGCGTGGTTCCAAGAGACCCAGTACTTC. It translates to CASSPPAWFQETQYF. The chain has TRBV7-2 and TRBJ2-5; D gene unclear. This CDR3 region has 15 residues. CDR1 and CDR2 from the germline V gene are SGHTA and FQGNSA. Trimming removed 5 bases from V and 1 base from J, with 14 bases in between. Full variable domain (outside the CDR3, taken from reference TRBV7-2 and TRBJ2-5): GAGVSQSPSNKVTEKGKDVELRCDPISGHTALYWYRQSLGQGLEFLIYFQGNSAPDKSGLPSDRFSAERTGGSVSTLTIQRTQQEDSAVYLCASSPPAWFQETQYFGPGTRLLVL.

The chain recombines TRBV18 with TRBJ1-5; D is unclear. The CDR3 is made up of 14 amino acids. Per the germline V gene, CDR1 is KGHSH and CDR2 is LQKENI. Trimming removed 2 bases at V and 3 bases at J, with 8 bases between. The chain's CDR3 is CASSPRQVNQPQHF. The CDR3 DNA follows: TGTGCCAGCTCACCAAGGCAGGTCAATCAGCCCCAGCATTTT.

This clone was picked up one time. The chain carries TRBV13 and TRBJ1-2; D call uncertain. Germline V lookup: CDR1 PRHDT, CDR2 FYEKMQ (reference sequence). Trimming stripped 1 base from V and 6 bases from J, with 12 bases between. The CDR3 sequence is 14 residues long. CDR3 protein: CASSLVQAGHGYTF. CDR3 bases: TGTGCCAGCAGCTTAGTCCAGGCAGGTCATGGCTACACCTTC.

The chain combines TRBV19 with TRBJ1-1; no reliable D call. V lost 5 bases and J lost 2, with 12 bases in between. The CDR3 has 14 residues. CDR1 is LNHDA, CDR2 SQIVND, per germline (reference sequence). CDR3 sequence (DNA): TGTGCCAGTAGTGGGTGGGCCAGTAACACTGAAGCTTTCTTT. This encodes CASSGWASNTEAFF.

In this sample, this clone turned up once. The J gene is TRBJ1-1, the V gene TRBV30; D possibly corresponds to TRBD1 (5 bases). The CDR3 runs 14 residues. The V end lost 4 bases, the J end lost 5 bases, and 17 bases lay between the germline ends. Germline V gene sequence: CDR1 GTSNPN, CDR2 SVGIG (reference sequence). This chain's CDR3 is CAWTKWQGGTEAFF. The CDR3 DNA sequence: TGTGCCTGGACAAAGTGGCAGGGAGGGACTGAAGCTTTCTTT.

For this clone: Additional DNA sequences in this sample encode the identical CDR3. This chain connects TRBV19 to TRBJ1-6; unclear D gene. Trimming took off 1 base at V and 10 bases at J, with 5 bases between the two ends. The CDR3 runs to 12 residues. Germline lookup yields CDR1 LNHDA and CDR2 SQIVND (reference sequence). The DNA for the CDR3 is TGTGCCAGTAGTATAGGAGGGTCACCCCTCCACTTT. Protein product: CASSIGGSPLHF. The full variable domain, with the rest looked up from reference TRBV19 and TRBJ1-6, is DGGITQSPKYLFRKEGQNVTLSCEQNLNHDAMYWYRQDPGQGLRLIYYSQIVNDFQKGDIAEGYSVSREKKESFPLTVTSAQKNPTAFYLCASSIGGSPLHFGNGTRLTVT.

The chain is built from TRBV30 and TRBJ1-1; D possibly corresponds to TRBD1 (6 bases). Between the trimmed V and J ends, which lost 4 bases and 2 bases, there was a span of 23 bases. Germline-derived CDR1 and CDR2 are GTSNPN and SVGIG (reference sequence). The CDR3 loop spans 17 amino acids. As DNA, the CDR3 is TGTGCCTGGAACCCCGACCGAACCGGGACATCCAACACTGAAGCTTTCTTT. Its protein product is CAWNPDRTGTSNTEAFF.

The rearrangement joins TRBV28 to TRBJ1-1; 10 bases line up with TRBD1. J was trimmed by 7 bases and V by 7 bases; bases with no gene match: 9. This CDR3 region has 14 residues. Germline V gives CDR1 MDHEN, CDR2 SYDVKM. The CDR3 here is CASTTGTGVFEAFF. For the CDR3, the DNA is TGTGCCAGCACAACTGGGACAGGGGTTTTTGAAGCTTTCTTT.

This clone was detected a few times. The chain recombines TRBV7-6 with TRBJ1-1, with D possibly being TRBD1 (5 bases). Trimming left V 1 base short and J 5 bases short, with 20 bases between. This CDR3 is built from 17 residues. Germline CDR1 reads SGHVS; CDR2 reads FNYEAQ. CDR3 residues: CASSLGLVGGVGTEAFF. The CDR3 coding sequence is TGTGCCAGCAGCTTAGGCCTAGTCGGGGGAGTTGGTACTGAAGCTTTCTTT. Drawing the rest from reference TRBV7-6 and TRBJ1-1, the complete variable domain is GAGVSQSPRYKVTKRGQDVALRCDPISGHVSLYWYRQALGQGPEFLTYFNYEAQQDKSGLPNDRFSAERPEGSISTLTIQRTEQRDSAMYRCASSLGLVGGVGTEAFFGQGTRLTVV.